A single sample is the source of the 23 T cell receptor beta chains below, sequenced in a study of blood T cell repertoires in COVID-19. The table came from immunoSEQ multiplex PCR; TCRdb's copy has only in-frame clones and leaves some out. This sample has 75,000 to 100,000 clones, with 75% to 85% found just once. Sequencing input: peripheral blood. These receptors all come from a woman of 80 years or more with acute or convalescent COVID-19.

Remarks on this clone: One end of the junction varies from germline; a read error may be responsible. This chain connects TRBV7-7 to TRBJ2-7; 8 nucleotides agree with TRBD1. The germline V gene has CDR1 SSHAT and CDR2 FNYEAQ (reference sequence). The CDR3 runs to 15 residues. Here the CDR3 reads CASSPPGQGPYEQYF. The DNA for the CDR3 is TGTGCTAGCAGCCCACCTGGACAGGGACCCTACGAGCAGTACTTC.

The chain is built from TRBV27 and TRBJ2-1; 7 nucleotides align to TRBD2. Looked up from germline, CDR1 is MNHEY and CDR2 is SMNVEV (reference sequence). Unmatched junction bases numbered 23, after V lost 7 bases and J lost 8 bases. The CDR3 consists of 18 residues. CDR3 sequence (DNA): TGTGCCAGCACTCCTTTGGGTAGGCGAGGCGGGAGTGGGTATGAGCAGTTCTTC. Translated, it gives CASTPLGRRGGSGYEQFF.

J is TRBJ2-7 and V is TRBV7-2; a possible D gene is TRBD1 (6 bases). Germline V gene data show CDR1 as SGHTA and CDR2 as FQGNSA. Deletions cut 3 bases from V and 2 bases from J, with 23 bases between. CDR3 length equals 18 residues. The CDR3 sequence: CASSLYDRPQIGTYEQYF. The DNA for the CDR3 is TGTGCCAGCAGCTTGTATGACAGGCCCCAAATCGGGACCTACGAGCAGTACTTC.

CDR3 coding DNA: TGTGCCAGCACCTGGACAGGTCGGAATGAAAAACTGTTTTTT. It specifies CASTWTGRNEKLFF. The V gene is TRBV2, the J gene TRBJ1-4; 7 bases align to TRBD1. CDR1 SNHLY and CDR2 FYNNEI come from the germline V gene. Unmatched junction bases numbered 7, after V lost 7 bases and J lost 5 bases. This CDR3 has 14 residues.

The chain combines TRBV7-2 with TRBJ2-5; D ambiguous. The germline V gene has CDR1 SGHTA and CDR2 FQGNSA. The CDR3 loop spans 15 amino acids. V lost 2 bases to trimming and J lost 0 bases, with 10 bases between them. For the CDR3, the DNA is TGTGCCAGCAGCTTAAGTCCGGGTAACCAAGAGACCCAGTACTTC. This sequence encodes CASSLSPGNQETQYF.

V is TRBV5-1 and J is TRBJ1-4; possibly TRBD1 for D (6 bases). Per germline, CDR1 SGHRS and CDR2 YFSETQ. Trimming removed 7 bases at V and 3 bases at J, with 13 bases between. The CDR3 sequence is 14 residues long. The chain's CDR3 is CASAPTGSNEKLFF. CDR3 DNA sequence: TGCGCCAGCGCTCCGACAGGTTCTAATGAAAAACTGTTTTTT.

The chain carries TRBV3-1 (or the pseudogene TRBV3-2) and TRBJ2-2; the D is unclear. Per the germline V gene, CDR1 is LGHDT and CDR2 is YNNKEL (reference sequence). The CDR3 loop spans 14 amino acids. V lost 2 bases to trimming and J lost 7 bases, with 11 bases between them. The CDR3 spells CASSQSSSSGELFF. The CDR3, as DNA: TGTGCCAGCAGCCAATCTAGTTCAAGCGGGGAGCTGTTTTTT.

The J gene is TRBJ2-5, the V gene TRBV5-5; D is perhaps TRBD2 (6 bases). This CDR3 has 14 amino acids. CDR1 SGHKS and CDR2 YYEKEE come from the germline V gene (reference sequence). V shed 6 bases and J shed 7 bases, with 19 bases lying between them. CDR3 loop: CASTLSGTEGTQYF. CDR3 DNA: TGTGCCAGCACCCTTAGCGGTACCGAGGGGACCCAGTACTTC.

V and J are TRBV19 and TRBJ1-1; D perhaps matches TRBD1 (5 bases). Germline lookup yields CDR1 LNHDA and CDR2 SQIVND (reference sequence). V lost 7 bases and J 6 bases, leaving 12 bases between the germline ends. This CDR3 has 12 residues. CDR3 region: CASTLGGAEAFF. The CDR3 DNA sequence: TGTGCCAGTACTCTGGGGGGAGCTGAAGCTTTCTTT.

The V call is TRBV29-1, the J call TRBJ1-1, with 7 bases fitting TRBD1. Germline trimming cut 5 bases from V and 10 bases from J; bases unmatched to any gene: 13. CDR3 size: 13 residues. Germline V gene data show CDR1 as SQVTM and CDR2 as ANQGSEA. In DNA form, the CDR3 reads TGCAGCGTTTACTCAACAGGGGTTTCGAGAGCTTTCTTT. Protein product: CSVYSTGVSRAFF.

The chain joins TRBV4-2 to TRBJ2-4; 9 bases agree with TRBD1. The germline CDR1 and CDR2 sequences are LGHNA and YNFKEQ. There are 17 residues in the CDR3. V trimming: 1 base; J trimming: 3 bases; junction bases outside the gene matches: 7. CDR3 DNA: TGTGCCAGCAGCCAAGCCGGGACAGGGTCGGTCAAAAACATTCAGTACTTC. This gives the protein CASSQAGTGSVKNIQYF.

The chain recombines TRBV7-2 with TRBJ2-7; maybe TRBD2 (6 bases). CDR1 is SGHTA and CDR2 is FQGNSA in the germline V gene. V shed 1 base and J shed 7 bases, with 20 bases lying between them. The CDR3 is 16 amino acids. Here the CDR3 reads CASSLDWSAGPGEQYF. The CDR3 DNA reads TGTGCCAGCAGCTTAGATTGGTCGGCGGGACCGGGGGAGCAGTACTTC.

This clone was detected only a few times. The chain recombines TRBV15 with TRBJ1-4; the match to TRBD1 covers 9 bases. Germline V gene lookup returns CDR1 LNHNV and CDR2 YYDKDF (reference sequence). J was trimmed by 7 bases and V by 5 bases; bases with no gene match: 8. The CDR3 contains 15 residues. The CDR3 bases are TGTGCCACCAGCGAAGGACAGGGGAGGGTTGAAAAACTGTTTTTT. Translated, it gives CATSEGQGRVEKLFF.

The chain joins TRBV5-6 to TRBJ2-7; 11 bases fit TRBD2. Trimming at V came to 3 bases and at J to 3 bases, leaving 5 bases not matched to a gene. CDR3 size: 15 residues. Germline V gene sequence: CDR1 SGHDT, CDR2 YYEEEE. CDR3 sequence: CASSSLAGDHYEQYF. CDR3 bases: TGTGCCAGCAGCTCACTAGCGGGAGACCACTACGAGCAGTACTTC.

The gene calls are TRBV12-5 and TRBJ1-2; D unclear. Looked up from germline, CDR1 is LGHNT and CDR2 is FRNRAP. Deletions cut 6 bases from V and 4 bases from J, with 9 bases between. The CDR3 covers 12 residues. The CDR3 protein is CASGSPPYGYTF. The CDR3 DNA reads TGTGCTAGTGGCTCCCCTCCCTATGGCTACACCTTC.

In its sample, this clone was seen once. The chain employs TRBV6-6 and TRBJ2-4; 7 nucleotides agree with TRBD2. The ends lost 1 base at V and 1 base at J; junction bases unmatched: 4. The CDR3 has 16 amino acids. CDR1 and CDR2 from the germline V gene are MNHNY and SVGAGI (reference sequence). CDR3 coding DNA: TGTGCCAGCAGTTACTTGCGGGAGCCTGCCAAAAACATTCAGTACTTC. This encodes CASSYLREPAKNIQYF.

The J gene is TRBJ2-1, the V gene TRBV29-1, with D possibly TRBD2 on 6 matching bases. The germline V and J ends were trimmed by 8 bases and 6 bases, with 20 bases remaining between them. Germline CDR1 SQVTM, CDR2 ANQGSEA. The CDR3 is 14 residues long. The CDR3 sequence: CSSHRGSWSNEQFF. CDR3 sequence (DNA): TGCAGCTCCCATCGGGGGTCTTGGTCCAATGAGCAGTTCTTC.

This clone was picked up a small number of times. The J gene is TRBJ2-7, the V gene TRBV18, with a weak D call TRBD1 (6 bases). Per germline, CDR1 KGHSH and CDR2 LQKENI. V dropped 5 bases and J dropped 2 bases, with 16 bases sitting between them. This CDR3 spans 15 amino acids. CDR3 amino acids: CASSGPGTRPYEQYF. The CDR3 DNA reads TGTGCCAGCTCAGGACCCGGGACACGCCCCTACGAGCAGTACTTC.

This rearrangement joins TRBV6-5 to TRBJ2-7; TRBD1 matches at 8 bases. V lost 6 bases and J lost 1; bases outside the gene matches: 8. The CDR3 sequence is 15 residues long. In germline, CDR1 is MNHEY, CDR2 SVGAGI. The CDR3 coding sequence is TGTGCCAGCAGCCAAAACAGGGGGACTTCCTACGAGCAGTACTTC. This translates into CASSQNRGTSYEQYF.

This clone came up a few times. The CDR3 reads CASSQPDQPQHF. DNA of the CDR3: TGCGCCAGCAGTCAACCGGATCAGCCCCAGCATTTT. The chain has TRBV23-1 and TRBJ1-5, with unresolved D. TRBV23-1 is an ORF, with its function uncertain. This CDR3 is built from 12 residues. V was pared by 2 bases and J by 5 bases, with 4 bases between.

The chain carries TRBV11-2 and TRBJ2-1; D uncertain. The length of the CDR3 is 13 residues. V was shortened by 1 base and J by 6 bases, with 7 bases between the two germline ends. Germline values: CDR1 SGHAT, CDR2 FQNNGV. For the CDR3, the DNA is TGTGCCAGCAGCTTAGGAGGCCCCAATGAGCAGTTCTTC. This translates into CASSLGGPNEQFF.

The chain combines TRBV18 with TRBJ1-2, with TRBD1 identical over 9 bases. CDR3 length: 14 residues. Looked up from germline, CDR1 is KGHSH and CDR2 is LQKENI. V gave up 3 bases and J gave up 7 bases; unmatched junction bases: 6. The CDR3 DNA follows: TGTGCCAGCTCACCCTGGACAGGGGAGGGTGGCTACACCTTC. Amino acids: CASSPWTGEGGYTF.

The CDR3 reads CASSQDIGLYNEQFF. The DNA of the CDR3 is TGTGCCAGCAGCCAAGATATTGGCCTCTACAATGAGCAGTTCTTC. This chain links TRBV3-1 (or the pseudogene TRBV3-2) with TRBJ2-1; D gene unclear. CDR1 is LGHDT, CDR2 YNNKEL, per germline (reference sequence). The CDR3 consists of 15 residues. V was cut by 0 bases and J by 3 bases, with 9 bases left in between.